This T cell receptor beta chain was sequenced during a study of Ad26.COV2.S vaccination and SARS-CoV-2 variants. Study-wide results and limits: Among vaccine recipients, spike-specific TCR breadth exceeded that of placebo recipients.

CDR1 and CDR2 (germline): PRHDT, FYEKMQ (reference sequence). With 7 bases removed from V and 2 bases from J, the gap between germline ends came to 23 bases. The CDR3 sequence is 17 residues long. TCRdb keeps only in-frame clones here, not all; method: immunoSEQ multiplex PCR. The sample lists about half a million clones, nearly 90% occurring once. Notes on this clone: Its antigen is undetermined.

Treatment described: around 19 received Ad26.COV2.S at low or high dose, single or two shots; about 5 received placebo; per-sample allocation not given. Vaccine and placebo recipients were sampled on day 63 after the first injection. The clonotype was recovered from a person aged 18-60 years who received the Ad26.COV2.S COVID-19 vaccine or a placebo. This specimen consisted of peripheral blood, obtained in a trial of Ad26.COV2.S vaccine versus placebo. This chain uses TRBV13 with TRBJ1-2; the D gene is possibly TRBD1 (6 bases). In nucleotides, the CDR3 is TGTGCCAGCACCATTAGTGTCCCGGGACACCGAAACTATGGCTACACCTTC. This codes for CASTISVPGHRNYGYTF.